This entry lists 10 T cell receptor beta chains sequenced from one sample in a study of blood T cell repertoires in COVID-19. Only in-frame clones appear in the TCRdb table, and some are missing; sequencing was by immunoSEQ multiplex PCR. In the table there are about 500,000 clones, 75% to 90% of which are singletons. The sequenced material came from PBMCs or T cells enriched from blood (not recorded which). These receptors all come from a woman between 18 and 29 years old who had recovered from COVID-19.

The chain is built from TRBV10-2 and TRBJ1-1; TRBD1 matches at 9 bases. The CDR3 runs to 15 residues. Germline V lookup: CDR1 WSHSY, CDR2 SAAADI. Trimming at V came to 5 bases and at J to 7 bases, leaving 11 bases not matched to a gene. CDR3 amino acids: CASSYRGQVEGEAFF. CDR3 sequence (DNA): TGCGCCAGCAGTTACAGGGGGCAGGTAGAGGGTGAAGCTTTCTTT.

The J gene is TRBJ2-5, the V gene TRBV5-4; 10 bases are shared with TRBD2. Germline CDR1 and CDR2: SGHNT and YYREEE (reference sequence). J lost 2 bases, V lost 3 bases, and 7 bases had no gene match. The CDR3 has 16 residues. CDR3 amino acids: CASSSALAGAQETQYF. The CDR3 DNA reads TGTGCCAGCAGCTCCGCTCTAGCGGGGGCTCAAGAGACCCAGTACTTC.

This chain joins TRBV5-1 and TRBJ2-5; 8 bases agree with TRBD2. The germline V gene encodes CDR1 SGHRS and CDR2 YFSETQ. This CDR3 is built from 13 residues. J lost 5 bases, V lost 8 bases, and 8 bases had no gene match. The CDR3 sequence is CARMTSEGETQYF. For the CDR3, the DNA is TGCGCCAGGATGACTAGCGAGGGGGAGACCCAGTACTTC.

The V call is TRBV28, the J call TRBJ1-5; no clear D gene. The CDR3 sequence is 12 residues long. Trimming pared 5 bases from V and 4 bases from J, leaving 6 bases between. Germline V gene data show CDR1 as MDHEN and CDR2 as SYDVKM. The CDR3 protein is CASSPSNQPQHF. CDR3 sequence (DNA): TGTGCCAGCAGTCCCTCGAATCAGCCCCAGCATTTT.

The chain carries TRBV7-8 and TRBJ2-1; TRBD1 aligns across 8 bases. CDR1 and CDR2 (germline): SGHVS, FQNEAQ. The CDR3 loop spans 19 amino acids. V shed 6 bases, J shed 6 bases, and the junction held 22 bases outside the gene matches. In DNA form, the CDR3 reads TGTGCCAGCAGTCAAAAACGGCGACGGGGGACAGGACCTCCCAATGAGCAGTTCTTC. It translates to CASSQKRRRGTGPPNEQFF.

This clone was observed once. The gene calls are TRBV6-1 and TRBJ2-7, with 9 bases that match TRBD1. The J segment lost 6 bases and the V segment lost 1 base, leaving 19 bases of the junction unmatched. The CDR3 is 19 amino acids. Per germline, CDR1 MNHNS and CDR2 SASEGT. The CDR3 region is CASSEESLERQGVLSEQYF. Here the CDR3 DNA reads TGTGCCAGCAGTGAAGAGAGTCTGGAGAGACAGGGGGTTCTCTCCGAGCAGTACTTC.

CDR3 nucleotides: TGTGCCAGCAGCAAAAGGACAGCCTTTAACTATGGCTACACCTTC. It yields the protein CASSKRTAFNYGYTF. The chain recombines TRBV5-6 with TRBJ1-2, with D perhaps matching TRBD1 (6 bases). Per germline, CDR1 SGHDT and CDR2 YYEEEE. The CDR3 runs to 15 residues. Trimming stripped 4 bases from V and 1 base from J, with 14 bases between. The full variable domain, with the rest looked up from reference TRBV5-6 and TRBJ1-2, is DAGVTQSPTHLIKTRGQQVTLRCSPKSGHDTVSWYQQALGQGPQFIFQYYEEEERQRGNFPDRFSGHQFPNYSSELNVNALLLGDSALYLCASSKRTAFNYGYTFGSGTRLTVV.

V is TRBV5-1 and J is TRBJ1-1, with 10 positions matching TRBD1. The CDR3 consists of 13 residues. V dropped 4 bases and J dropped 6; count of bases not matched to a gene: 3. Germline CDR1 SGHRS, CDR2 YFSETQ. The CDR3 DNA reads TGCGCCAGCAGCCCGGACAGGGGGTCTGAAGCTTTCTTT. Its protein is CASSPDRGSEAFF. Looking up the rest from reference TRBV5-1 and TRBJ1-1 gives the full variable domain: KAGVTQTPRYLIKTRGQQVTLSCSPISGHRSVSWYQQTPGQGLQFLFEYFSETQRNKGNFPGRFSGRQFSNSRSEMNVSTLELGDSALYLCASSPDRGSEAFFGQGTRLTVV.

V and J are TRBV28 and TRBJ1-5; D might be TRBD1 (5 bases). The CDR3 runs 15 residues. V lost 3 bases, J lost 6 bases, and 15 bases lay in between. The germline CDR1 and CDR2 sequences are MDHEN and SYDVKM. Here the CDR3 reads CASSFRLGDSQPQHF. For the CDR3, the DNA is TGTGCCAGCAGTTTTAGGTTAGGGGACTCTCAGCCCCAGCATTTT.

CDR3: CASSSGELDGNTIYF. DNA of the CDR3: TGTGCCAGCAGCTCTGGGGAGCTCGACGGAAACACCATATATTTT. This chain links TRBV11-1 with TRBJ1-3; D is ambiguous. This CDR3 comprises 15 residues. Germline V gives CDR1 SGHAT, CDR2 FQDESV (reference sequence). Trimming cost V 4 bases and J 4 bases, with 14 bases left between them.